This T cell receptor (beta chain) was documented in a study of patients and donors after allogeneic stem cell transplantation. Germline-derived CDR1 and CDR2 are SQVTM and ANQGSEA. The V and J ends lost 6 bases and 0 bases respectively, with 13 bases between them. The CDR3 consists of 14 residues. TCRdb re-analysed the RT-PCR reads in MiXCR, keeping a single row per CDR3 protein. The data show roughly 250,000 distinct CDR3 sequences, roughly an eighth seen once. This TCR came from a human donor who was either an allogeneic HSCT recipient or a stem cell or donor lymphocyte infusion donor (not recorded which). It is not recorded whose cells these are; they may come from a transplant donor. Input material: blood, either unsorted or a sorted T cell fraction (not recorded which). V gene TRBV29-1 combines with J gene TRBJ2-3; D gene uncertain. The CDR3 sequence is CSVAQTKSTDTQYF. The CDR3, as DNA: TGCAGCGTCGCTCAGACAAAAAGCACAGATACGCAGTATTTT.